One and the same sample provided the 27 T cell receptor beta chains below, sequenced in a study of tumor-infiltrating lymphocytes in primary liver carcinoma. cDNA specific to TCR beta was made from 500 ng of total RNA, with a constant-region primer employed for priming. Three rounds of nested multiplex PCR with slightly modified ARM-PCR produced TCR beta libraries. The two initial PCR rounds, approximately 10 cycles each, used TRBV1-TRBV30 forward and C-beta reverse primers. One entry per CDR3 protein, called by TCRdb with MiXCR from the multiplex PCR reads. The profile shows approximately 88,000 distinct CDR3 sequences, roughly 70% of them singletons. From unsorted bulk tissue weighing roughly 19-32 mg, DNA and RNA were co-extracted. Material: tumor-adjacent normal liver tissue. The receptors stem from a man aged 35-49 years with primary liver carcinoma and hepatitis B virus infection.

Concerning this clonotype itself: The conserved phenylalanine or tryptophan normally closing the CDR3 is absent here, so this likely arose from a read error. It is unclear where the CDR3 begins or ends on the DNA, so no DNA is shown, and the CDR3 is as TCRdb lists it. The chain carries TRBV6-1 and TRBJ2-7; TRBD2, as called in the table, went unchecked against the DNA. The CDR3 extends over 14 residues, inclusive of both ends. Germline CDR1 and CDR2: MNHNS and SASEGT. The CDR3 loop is CASETSGGGNEQCL.

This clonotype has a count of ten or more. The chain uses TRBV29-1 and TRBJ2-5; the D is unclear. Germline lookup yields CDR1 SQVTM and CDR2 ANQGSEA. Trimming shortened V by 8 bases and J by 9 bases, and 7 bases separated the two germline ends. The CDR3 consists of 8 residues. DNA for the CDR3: TGCAGCTCTCCTCCCCAGTACTTC. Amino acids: CSSPPQYF.

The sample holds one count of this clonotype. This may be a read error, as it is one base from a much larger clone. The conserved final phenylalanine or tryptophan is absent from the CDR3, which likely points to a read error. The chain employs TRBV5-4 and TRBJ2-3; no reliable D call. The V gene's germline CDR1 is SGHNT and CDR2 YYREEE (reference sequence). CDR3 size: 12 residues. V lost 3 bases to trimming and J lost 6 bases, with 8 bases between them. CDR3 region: CASSSPLDTQYY. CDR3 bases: TGTGCCAGCAGCTCGCCCTTGGATACGCAGTATTAT.

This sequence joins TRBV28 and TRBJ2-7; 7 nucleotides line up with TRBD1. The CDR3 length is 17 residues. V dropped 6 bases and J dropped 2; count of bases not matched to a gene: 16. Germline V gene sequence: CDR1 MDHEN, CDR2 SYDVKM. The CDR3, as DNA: TGTGCCAGCAGACGACATATTAGTGGGACAGCCGCCTACGAGCAGTACTTC. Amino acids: CASRRHISGTAAYEQYF.

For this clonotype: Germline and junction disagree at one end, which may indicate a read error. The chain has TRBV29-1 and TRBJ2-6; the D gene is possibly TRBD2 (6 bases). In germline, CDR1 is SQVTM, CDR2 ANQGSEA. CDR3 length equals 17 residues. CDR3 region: CSVKGLGDRSGGNVLTF. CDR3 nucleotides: TGTAGCGTAAAGGGACTGGGGGATCGGTCTGGGGGCAACGTCCTGACTTTC.

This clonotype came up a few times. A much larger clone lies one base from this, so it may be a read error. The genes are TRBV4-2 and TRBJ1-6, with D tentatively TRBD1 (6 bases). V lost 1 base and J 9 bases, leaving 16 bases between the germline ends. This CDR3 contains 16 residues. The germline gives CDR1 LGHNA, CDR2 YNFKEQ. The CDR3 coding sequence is TGTGCCAGCAGCCAAGCGGCCGGACAGATTAGTTCACCCCTCCACTTT. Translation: CASSQAAGQISSPLHF.

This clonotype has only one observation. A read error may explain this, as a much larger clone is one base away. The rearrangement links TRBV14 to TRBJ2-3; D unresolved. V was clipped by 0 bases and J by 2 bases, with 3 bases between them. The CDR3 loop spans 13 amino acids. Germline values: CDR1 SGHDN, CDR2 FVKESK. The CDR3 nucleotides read TGTGCCAGCAGCCAAGATCACACAGATACGCAGTATTTT. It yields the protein CASSQDHTDTQYF. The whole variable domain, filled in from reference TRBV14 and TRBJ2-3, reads EAGVTQFPSHSVIEKGQTVTLRCDPISGHDNLYWYRRVMGKEIKFLLHFVKESKQDESGMPNNRFLAERTGGTYSTLKVQPAELEDSGVYFCASSQDHTDTQYFGPGTRLTVL.

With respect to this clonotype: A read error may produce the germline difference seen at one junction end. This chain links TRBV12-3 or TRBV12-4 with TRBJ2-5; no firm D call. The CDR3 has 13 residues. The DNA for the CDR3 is TGTACCAGCAGTCCTAACTCCCAAGATACCCAGTACTTC. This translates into CTSSPNSQDTQYF.

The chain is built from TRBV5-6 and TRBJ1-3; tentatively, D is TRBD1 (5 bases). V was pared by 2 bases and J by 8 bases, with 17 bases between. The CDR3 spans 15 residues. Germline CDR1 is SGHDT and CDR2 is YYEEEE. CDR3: CASSLQWGPGYTIYF. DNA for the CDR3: TGTGCCAGCAGCTTACAGTGGGGCCCGGGATACACCATATATTTT.

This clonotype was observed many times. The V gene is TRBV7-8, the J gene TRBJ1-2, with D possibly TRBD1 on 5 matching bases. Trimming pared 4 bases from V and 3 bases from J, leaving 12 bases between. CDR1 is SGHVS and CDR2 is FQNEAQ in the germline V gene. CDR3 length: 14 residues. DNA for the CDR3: TGTGCCAGCAGCTCGGGACCGCTTGACTATGGCTACACCTTC. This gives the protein CASSSGPLDYGYTF. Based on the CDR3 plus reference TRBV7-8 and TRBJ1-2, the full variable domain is GAGVSQSPRYKVAKRGQDVALRCDPISGHVSLFWYQQALGQGPEFLTYFQNEAQLDKSGLPSDRFFAERPEGSVSTLKIQRTQQEDSAVYLCASSSGPLDYGYTFGSGTRLTVV.

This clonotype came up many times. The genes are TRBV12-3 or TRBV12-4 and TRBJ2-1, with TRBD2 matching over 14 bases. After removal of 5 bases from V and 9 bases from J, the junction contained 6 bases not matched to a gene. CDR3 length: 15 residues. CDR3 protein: CASSPGLAGAAEQFF. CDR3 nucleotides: TGTGCCAGCAGTCCGGGACTAGCGGGAGCGGCTGAGCAGTTCTTC.

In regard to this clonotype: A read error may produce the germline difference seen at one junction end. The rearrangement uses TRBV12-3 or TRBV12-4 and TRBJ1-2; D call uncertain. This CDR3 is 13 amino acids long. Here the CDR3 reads CASSLAPGGTSTF. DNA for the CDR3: TGTGCCAGTAGTTTAGCTCCGGGTGGCACTAGCACCTTC.

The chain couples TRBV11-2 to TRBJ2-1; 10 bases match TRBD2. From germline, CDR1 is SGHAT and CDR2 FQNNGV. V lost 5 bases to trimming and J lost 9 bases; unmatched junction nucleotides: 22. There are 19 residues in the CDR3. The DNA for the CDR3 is TGTGCCAGCAGCCAAGCAACTAGCGGGAAGGCCGATTACCGAGGTGAGCAGTTCTTC. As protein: CASSQATSGKADYRGEQFF.

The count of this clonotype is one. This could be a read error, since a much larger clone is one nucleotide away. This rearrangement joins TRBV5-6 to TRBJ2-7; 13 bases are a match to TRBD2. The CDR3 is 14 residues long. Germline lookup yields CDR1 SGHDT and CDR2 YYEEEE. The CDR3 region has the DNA TGTGCCAGCCATACTAGCGGGAGGGTCTACGGGCAGTACTTC. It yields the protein CASHTSGRVYGQYF. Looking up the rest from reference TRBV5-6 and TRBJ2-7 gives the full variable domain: DAGVTQSPTHLIKTRGQQVTLRCSPKSGHDTVSWYQQALGQGPQFIFQYYEEEERQRGNFPDRFSGHQFPNYSSELNVNALLLGDSALYLCASHTSGRVYGQYFGPGTRLTVT.

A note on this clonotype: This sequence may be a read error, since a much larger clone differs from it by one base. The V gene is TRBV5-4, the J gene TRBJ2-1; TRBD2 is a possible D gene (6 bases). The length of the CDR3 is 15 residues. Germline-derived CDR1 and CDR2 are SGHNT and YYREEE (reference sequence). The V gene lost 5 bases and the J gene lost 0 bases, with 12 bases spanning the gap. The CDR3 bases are TGTGCCAGCAGTAGCGGAGGGAGCTCCTACAATGAGCAGTTCTTC. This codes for CASSSGGSSYNEQFF. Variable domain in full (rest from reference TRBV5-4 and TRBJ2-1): ETGVTQSPTHLIKTRGQQVTLRCSSQSGHNTVSWYQQALGQGPQFIFQYYREEENGRGNFPPRFSGLQFPNYSSELNVNALELDDSALYLCASSSGGSSYNEQFFGPGTRLTVL.

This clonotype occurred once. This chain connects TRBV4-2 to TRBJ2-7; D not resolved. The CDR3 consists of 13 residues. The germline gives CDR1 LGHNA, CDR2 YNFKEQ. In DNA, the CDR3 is TGTGGCAGTAGCCAAGATCTGGGAAGGGAGCAGTACTTC. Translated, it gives CGSSQDLGREQYF.

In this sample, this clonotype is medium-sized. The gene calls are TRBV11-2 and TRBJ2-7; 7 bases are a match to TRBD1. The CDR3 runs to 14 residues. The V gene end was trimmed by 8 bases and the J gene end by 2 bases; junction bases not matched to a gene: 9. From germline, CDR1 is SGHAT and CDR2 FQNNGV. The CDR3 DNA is TGTGCCAGCCGTGGGGACAGTGGGGCCTACGAGCAGTACTTC. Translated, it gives CASRGDSGAYEQYF.

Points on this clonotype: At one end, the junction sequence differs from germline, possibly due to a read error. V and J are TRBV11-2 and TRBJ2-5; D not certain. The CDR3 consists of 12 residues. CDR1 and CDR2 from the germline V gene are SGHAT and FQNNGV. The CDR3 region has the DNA TGTGTCAGCAGCCTAGAAGAAAGGGCCCAGTACTTC. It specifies CVSSLEERAQYF. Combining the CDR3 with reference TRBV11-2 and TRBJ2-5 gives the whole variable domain EAGVAQSPRYKIIEKRQSVAFWCNPISGHATLYWYQQILGQGPKLLIQFQNNGVVDDSQLPKDRFSAERLKGVDSTLKIQPAKLEDSAVYLCVSSLEERAQYFGPGTRLLVL.

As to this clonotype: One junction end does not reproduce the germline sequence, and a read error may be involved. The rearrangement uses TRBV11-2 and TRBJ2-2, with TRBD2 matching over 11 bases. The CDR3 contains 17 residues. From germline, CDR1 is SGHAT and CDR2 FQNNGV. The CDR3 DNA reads TGTGCCAGCAGCGCGGGACTAGCGGTCTCCACGGCCTGGGAGCTGTTTTTC. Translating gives CASSAGLAVSTAWELFF. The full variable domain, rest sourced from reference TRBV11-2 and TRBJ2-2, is EAGVAQSPRYKIIEKRQSVAFWCNPISGHATLYWYQQILGQGPKLLIQFQNNGVVDDSQLPKDRFSAERLKGVDSTLKIQPAKLEDSAVYLCASSAGLAVSTAWELFFGEGSRLTVL.

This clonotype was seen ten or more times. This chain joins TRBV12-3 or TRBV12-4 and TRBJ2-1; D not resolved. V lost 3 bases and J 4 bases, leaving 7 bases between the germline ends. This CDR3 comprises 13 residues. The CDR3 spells CASSFLGYNEQFF. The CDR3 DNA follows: TGTGCCAGCAGTTTTTTGGGTTACAATGAGCAGTTCTTC.

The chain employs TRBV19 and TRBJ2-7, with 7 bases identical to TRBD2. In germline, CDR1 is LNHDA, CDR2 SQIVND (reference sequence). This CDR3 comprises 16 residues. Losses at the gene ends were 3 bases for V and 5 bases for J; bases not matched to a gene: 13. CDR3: CASSISRTGGGHEQYF. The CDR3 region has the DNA TGTGCCAGTAGTATCTCTCGGACGGGAGGAGGGCACGAGCAGTACTTC.

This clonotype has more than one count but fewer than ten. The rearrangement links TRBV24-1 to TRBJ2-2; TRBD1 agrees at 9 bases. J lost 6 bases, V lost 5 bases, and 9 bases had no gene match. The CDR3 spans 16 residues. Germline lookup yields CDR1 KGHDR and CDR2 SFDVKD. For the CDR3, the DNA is TGTGCCACCAGTGGACAGGGACAGGGAGTGGCCGGGGAGCTGTTTTTT. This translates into CATSGQGQGVAGELFF.

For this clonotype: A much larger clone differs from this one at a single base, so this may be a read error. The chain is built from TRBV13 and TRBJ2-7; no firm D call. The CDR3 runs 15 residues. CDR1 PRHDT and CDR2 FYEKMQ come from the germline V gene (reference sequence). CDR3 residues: CASSLGARGAYEQYF. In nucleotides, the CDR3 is TGTGCCAGCAGCCTAGGCGCTCGCGGAGCCTACGAGCAGTACTTC.

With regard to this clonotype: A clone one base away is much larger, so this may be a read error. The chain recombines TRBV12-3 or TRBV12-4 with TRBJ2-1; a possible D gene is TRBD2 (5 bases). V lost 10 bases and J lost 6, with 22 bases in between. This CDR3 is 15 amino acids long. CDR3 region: CANTKASNGGNEQFF. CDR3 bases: TGTGCCAACACAAAGGCTAGTAACGGAGGCAATGAGCAGTTCTTC.

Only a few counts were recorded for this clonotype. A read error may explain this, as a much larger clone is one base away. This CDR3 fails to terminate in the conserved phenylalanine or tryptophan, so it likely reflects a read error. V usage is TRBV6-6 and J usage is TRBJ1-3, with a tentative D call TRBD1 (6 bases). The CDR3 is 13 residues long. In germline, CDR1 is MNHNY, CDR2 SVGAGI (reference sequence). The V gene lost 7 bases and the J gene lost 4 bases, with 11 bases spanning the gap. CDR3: CASTGGRGNTIYS. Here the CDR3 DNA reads TGTGCCAGCACTGGGGGGCGCGGAAACACCATATATTCT.

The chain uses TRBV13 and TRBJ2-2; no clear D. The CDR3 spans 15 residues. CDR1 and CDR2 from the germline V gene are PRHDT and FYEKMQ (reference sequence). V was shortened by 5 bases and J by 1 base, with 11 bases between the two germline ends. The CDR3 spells CASSLVSVNTGELFF. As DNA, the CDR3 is TGTGCCAGCAGCCTCGTCAGTGTGAACACCGGGGAGCTGTTTTTT.

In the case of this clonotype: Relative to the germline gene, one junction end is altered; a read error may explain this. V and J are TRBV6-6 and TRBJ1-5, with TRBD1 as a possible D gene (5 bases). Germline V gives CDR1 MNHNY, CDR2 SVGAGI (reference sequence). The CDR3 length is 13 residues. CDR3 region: CAGSSQTDQPQHF. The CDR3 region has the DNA TGTGCCGGCAGTTCCCAGACAGATCAGCCCCAGCATTTT.